The clone carrying this T cell receptor (beta chain) came up once. The CDR3 extends over 13 amino acids. Germline CDR1 SEHNR, CDR2 FQNEAQ (reference sequence). The junction had 4 bases not matched to a gene; V was cut back by 8 bases and J by 2 bases. This sample is drawn from a study of shared clonotypes between healthy human individuals. Execution of the assay was at deep level. Using immunoSEQ multiplex PCR, the repertoire was profiled, and TCRdb retains in-frame clones only, with some absent. The sample holds approximately 500,000 clones; 90% to 97% are singletons and the top ten take 0.06%. Sequencing used naive CD4+ T cells sorted from blood. Subset described: CD45RA+ positively selected. The receptor comes from a woman in her 30s in good health. The V call is TRBV7-9, the J call TRBJ2-5; TRBD1 matches 8 bases. Written as DNA, the CDR3 is TGTGCCAGCGGGTGGGACAGGCAAGAGACCCAGTACTTC. Protein product: CASGWDRQETQYF. Full variable domain (missing parts from reference TRBV7-9 and TRBJ2-5): DTGVSQNPRHKITKRGQNVTFRCDPISEHNRLYWYRQTLGQGPEFLTYFQNEAQLEKSRLLSDRFSAERPKGSFSTLEIQRTEQGDSAMYLCASGWDRQETQYFGPGTRLLVL.